One and the same sample provided the 24 T cell receptor beta chains below, sequenced in a study of T cells in Graves' hyperthyroidism and ophthalmopathy. Template material for amplifying TCR beta CDR3 regions consisted of RNA transcripts. With the HTBI primer set, the TCR CDR3 went through a first round of RT-PCR. TCRdb re-called the multiplex PCR reads with MiXCR, one entry per CDR3 protein. This table holds roughly 740,000 distinct CDR3 sequences, about a sixth found once. The sequenced sample was blood. These receptor sequences come from a man between 18 and 35 years old with Graves' hyperthyroidism.

In its sample, this clonotype was seen many times. The chain uses TRBV12-3 or TRBV12-4 and TRBJ1-4; D ambiguous. V was pared by 1 base and J by 7 bases, with 7 bases between. The CDR3 spans 13 residues. In nucleotides, the CDR3 is TGTGCCAGCAGTTTAGAAGGTTTTGAAAAACTGTTTTTT. Translating gives CASSLEGFEKLFF.

This clonotype was seen many times. The rearrangement uses TRBV28 and TRBJ2-7; a weak D match, TRBD2 (5 bases). The CDR3 is 16 residues long. The germline CDR1 and CDR2 sequences are MDHEN and SYDVKM. V was pared by 3 bases and J by 0 bases, with 15 bases between. The CDR3 sequence: CASSFPEGRSSYEQYF. The CDR3 DNA sequence: TGTGCCAGCAGTTTCCCCGAGGGTAGGAGCTCCTACGAGCAGTACTTC.

This clonotype was recorded many times. The chain couples TRBV6-2 or TRBV6-3 to TRBJ2-7, with 9 bases lining up with TRBD2. The junction had 6 bases not matched to a gene; V was cut back by 6 bases and J by 3 bases. The CDR3 is 14 residues long. CDR1 is MNHEY and CDR2 is SVGEGT in the germline V gene. The CDR3 nucleotides are TGTGCCAGCAGATTAGCGGGAGAGGGCTACGAGCAGTACTTC. It codes for CASRLAGEGYEQYF.

This chain uses TRBV19 with TRBJ2-3, with no clear D. The length of the CDR3 is 15 residues. The V gene lost 3 bases and the J gene lost 2 bases, with 12 bases spanning the gap. Germline CDR1 LNHDA, CDR2 SQIVND (reference sequence). CDR3 DNA sequence: TGTGCCAGTAGTATCACCGGGTACTACACAGATACGCAGTATTTT. Its protein is CASSITGYYTDTQYF.

This chain joins TRBV27 and TRBJ2-1; TRBD1 is a possible D gene (6 bases). With 3 bases removed from V and 0 bases from J, the gap between germline ends came to 9 bases. Germline V gives CDR1 MNHEY, CDR2 SMNVEV (reference sequence). CDR3 size: 15 residues. The CDR3 coding sequence is TGTGCCAGCAGTTTTGGACAGCTCTCCTACAATGAGCAGTTCTTC. This sequence encodes CASSFGQLSYNEQFF.

The rearrangement joins TRBV20-1 to TRBJ2-7; D ambiguous. The CDR3 has 12 amino acids. V lost 6 bases and J 4 bases, leaving 13 bases between the germline ends. Per the germline V gene, CDR1 is DFQATT and CDR2 is SNEGSKA (reference sequence). CDR3 sequence reads: CSAVRLHYEQYF. For the CDR3, the DNA is TGCAGTGCGGTGCGGCTACATTACGAGCAGTACTTC.

This clonotype was recorded a few times. The V and J genes are TRBV7-9 and TRBJ1-1; D not resolved. V shed 3 bases and J shed 4 bases, with 12 bases lying between them. This CDR3 comprises 14 residues. The V gene's germline CDR1 is SEHNR and CDR2 FQNEAQ (reference sequence). The CDR3 here is CASSFTYLGTEAFF. CDR3 DNA: TGTGCCAGCAGCTTCACCTACTTAGGCACTGAAGCTTTCTTT.

CDR3 loop: CASSYSPQEEQYF. CDR3 coding DNA: TGTGCCAGCAGTTACTCTCCCCAAGAGGAGCAGTACTTC. The chain combines TRBV6-2 or TRBV6-3 with TRBJ2-7; D is uncertain. The ends were cut back, 0 bases at V and 7 bases at J, with 10 bases in the middle. The CDR3 length is 13 residues. Germline V gene sequence: CDR1 MNHEY, CDR2 SVGEGT.

This clonotype occurred many times. J is TRBJ2-5 and V is TRBV2, with 11 nucleotides matching TRBD2. Per germline, CDR1 SNHLY and CDR2 FYNNEI. The ends lost 6 bases at V and 2 bases at J; junction bases unmatched: 14. The CDR3 consists of 18 residues. CDR3 region: CASSRSRLAGTLQETQYF. CDR3 coding DNA: TGTGCCAGCAGCCGAAGCCGACTAGCGGGAACCTTACAAGAGACCCAGTACTTC. Based on the CDR3 plus reference TRBV2 and TRBJ2-5, the full variable domain is EPEVTQTPSHQVTQMGQEVILRCVPISNHLYFYWYRQILGQKVEFLVSFYNNEISEKSEIFDDQFSVERPDGSNFTLKIRSTKLEDSAMYFCASSRSRLAGTLQETQYFGPGTRLLVL.

A remark on this clonotype: Given a much more abundant clone one base away, this may be a read error. V is TRBV2 and J is TRBJ2-1; 10 bases are shared with TRBD2. The end of the DNA aligns better with TRBJ2-7, so the J call may be wrong. The CDR3 runs to 13 residues. Germline values: CDR1 SNHLY, CDR2 FYNNEI. This CDR3 is CASASGGYNEQYF. CDR3 bases: TGTGCCAGTGCTAGCGGGGGTTACAATGAGCAGTACTTC.

The table lists this clonotype with a few counts. This sequence joins TRBV29-1 and TRBJ2-2, with 7 positions matching TRBD1. CDR1 SQVTM and CDR2 ANQGSEA come from the germline V gene. With 7 bases clipped from V and 7 bases from J, the junction kept 6 bases outside the gene matches. CDR3 length: 12 amino acids. CDR3: CSADRADGELFF. The CDR3 DNA reads TGCAGCGCTGACAGGGCGGACGGGGAGCTGTTTTTT.

The table lists this clonotype with many counts. The CDR3 sequence: CASSSTSGRDAEQFF. The CDR3 DNA is TGTGCCAGCAGCTCGACTAGCGGGAGGGATGCTGAGCAGTTCTTC. This chain joins TRBV7-3 and TRBJ2-1, with 14 bases lining up with TRBD2. Germline V lookup: CDR1 SGHTA, CDR2 FQGTGA. The CDR3 has 15 amino acids. Losses at the gene ends were 4 bases for V and 9 bases for J; bases not matched to a gene: 5.

This clonotype was detected a few times. The rearrangement links TRBV20-1 to TRBJ2-3; TRBD2 matches at 8 bases. In germline, CDR1 is DFQATT, CDR2 SNEGSKA (reference sequence). The CDR3 has 15 amino acids. Losses at the gene ends were 6 bases for V and 5 bases for J; bases not matched to a gene: 13. The CDR3 sequence: CSAPSSREGLDTQYF. Here the CDR3 DNA reads TGCAGTGCCCCTAGTAGTCGGGAGGGCCTAGATACGCAGTATTTT.

About this clonotype itself: One junction end disagrees with the germline gene, perhaps due to a read error. The V gene is TRBV7-2, the J gene TRBJ2-2, with 9 bases identical to TRBD2. The CDR3 is 15 amino acids. The germline V gene has CDR1 SGHTA and CDR2 FQGNSA. The CDR3, as DNA: TGTGCCAGCAGCCCCCTAGCGGGGAACACCGCGGAGCTGTTTTTT. This encodes CASSPLAGNTAELFF.

This clonotype was found a few times. This sequence joins TRBV27 and TRBJ2-3; possibly TRBD2 for D (7 bases). Germline loops: CDR1 MNHEY, CDR2 SMNVEV (reference sequence). There are 14 residues in the CDR3. The V end lost 8 bases, the J end lost 6 bases, and 18 bases lay between the germline ends. CDR3 sequence: CASGRGGRWDTQYF. CDR3 sequence (DNA): TGTGCCAGCGGAAGGGGGGGGAGATGGGATACGCAGTATTTT.

There are many counts of this clonotype. This chain uses TRBV27 with TRBJ2-1, with D perhaps matching TRBD1 (5 bases). The germline gives CDR1 MNHEY, CDR2 SMNVEV (reference sequence). V was shortened by 0 bases and J by 12 bases, with 9 bases between the two germline ends. The CDR3 extends over 12 amino acids. The chain's CDR3 is CASSLSGQWQFF. CDR3 nucleotide sequence: TGTGCCAGCAGTTTATCAGGACAATGGCAGTTCTTC.

This clonotype has just a few counts. V is TRBV7-3 and J is TRBJ2-1; 8 bases match TRBD2. With 2 bases clipped from V and 7 bases from J, the junction kept 10 bases outside the gene matches. The CDR3 has 16 amino acids. Germline CDR1 and CDR2: SGHTA and FQGTGA. The DNA of the CDR3 is TGTGCCAGCAGCTTATACAGCGGGAGAGTAAGGAATGAGCAGTTCTTC. Translation gives CASSLYSGRVRNEQFF.

This clonotype came up many times. V usage is TRBV10-3 and J usage is TRBJ2-5, with D perhaps matching TRBD2 (6 bases). Germline CDR1 is ENHRY and CDR2 is SYGVKD. The V end was cut by 6 bases, the J end by 2 bases, with 10 bases between. The CDR3 contains 13 residues. The CDR3 loop is CAIRRGVQETQYF. The CDR3, as DNA: TGTGCCATCAGGCGGGGAGTACAAGAGACCCAGTACTTC.

The chain recombines TRBV20-1 with TRBJ2-1; perhaps TRBD1 as D (6 bases). Trimming took off 7 bases at V and 0 bases at J, with 19 bases between the two ends. This CDR3 contains 16 residues. Germline V gene data show CDR1 as DFQATT and CDR2 as SNEGSKA (reference sequence). CDR3 amino acids: CSGLIKDSRSYNEQFF. Here the CDR3 DNA reads TGCAGTGGTCTTATTAAGGACAGCCGCTCCTACAATGAGCAGTTCTTC.

As regards this clonotype: A clone one base away is much larger, so this may be a read error. The gene calls are TRBV2 and TRBJ1-2, with 8 bases that match TRBD1. The junction had 10 bases not matched to a gene; V was cut back by 6 bases and J by 4 bases. This CDR3 is 15 amino acids long. Germline V gives CDR1 SNHLY, CDR2 FYNNEI. CDR3 loop: CASRDPAGGGYGYTF. CDR3 bases: TGTGCCAGCAGGGACCCGGCAGGGGGCGGCTATGGCTACACCTTC. The full variable domain, rest sourced from reference TRBV2 and TRBJ1-2, is EPEVTQTPSHQVTQMGQEVILRCVPISNHLYFYWYRQILGQKVEFLVSFYNNEISEKSEIFDDQFSVERPDGSNFTLKIRSTKLEDSAMYFCASRDPAGGGYGYTFGSGTRLTVV.

This chain uses TRBV10-3 with TRBJ2-3; 10 positions match TRBD2. The CDR3 loop spans 15 amino acids. Germline lookup yields CDR1 ENHRY and CDR2 SYGVKD. V lost 4 bases and J lost 6; bases outside the gene matches: 7. Written as DNA, the CDR3 is TGTGCCATCAGTGGGGGCCTAGCGGGAGCTGATACGCAGTATTTT. Translated, it gives CAISGGLAGADTQYF.

This clonotype was found many times. This sequence joins TRBV24-1 and TRBJ2-3; D is tentatively TRBD1 or TRBD2 (6 bases each). Trimming removed 0 bases at V and 4 bases at J, with 10 bases between. This CDR3 spans 15 amino acids. CDR1 KGHDR and CDR2 SFDVKD come from the germline V gene. The CDR3 DNA reads as TGTGCCACCAGTGATTTGGTGGAGGGGGCAGATACGCAGTATTTT. Translating it yields CATSDLVEGADTQYF.

This clonotype was seen many times. The rearrangement links TRBV12-5 to TRBJ2-1; 9 nucleotides align to TRBD2. The CDR3 spans 16 residues. Germline lookup yields CDR1 LGHNT and CDR2 FRNRAP. J was trimmed by 3 bases and V by 5 bases; bases with no gene match: 8. CDR3 region: CASGPKREVYYNEQFF. The CDR3 coding sequence is TGTGCTAGTGGTCCGAAGCGGGAGGTATACTACAATGAGCAGTTCTTC.

This clonotype was seen repeatedly, ten times or more. V gene TRBV11-2 combines with J gene TRBJ2-7; 12 nucleotides line up with TRBD2. Germline CDR1 and CDR2: SGHAT and FQNNGV. This CDR3 is 16 amino acids long. With 5 bases clipped from V and 5 bases from J, the junction kept 10 bases outside the gene matches. CDR3 sequence reads: CASSLHPTSGGHEQYF. The CDR3 nucleotides read TGTGCCAGCAGCCTCCACCCGACTAGCGGGGGCCACGAGCAGTACTTC.